Below, 3 T cell receptor beta chains from the same sample are listed, as sequenced in a study of post-analysis software for immune sequencing data. Study-wide results and limits: Relative to controls, patients had a few TRBV segments at higher frequency, with TRBV5-6, TRBV5-1 and TRBV20-1 among these.

For these TCRs, the target antigens are not known. Incorporated into the TCR beta cDNA libraries were unique molecular identifiers, which served to reduce PCR and sequencing biases. MiXCR, run by TCRdb on the PCR reads, gives a single entry per CDR3 protein. The repertoire holds about 540,000 distinct CDR3 sequences, with approximately 31% as singletons. The source material was blood. Receptors originate from a girl between 2 and 17 years old with multiple sclerosis.

The rearrangement links TRBV20-1 to TRBJ2-5, with TRBD1 matching 9 bases. CDR3 length equals 14 residues. The V gene end was trimmed by 1 base and the J gene end by 5 bases; junction bases not matched to a gene: 5. The V gene's germline CDR1 is DFQATT and CDR2 SNEGSKA (reference sequence). CDR3 sequence (DNA): TGCAGTGCTAGAGGACAGGGGGTATGGGAGACCCAGTACTTC. Translated, it gives CSARGQGVWETQYF.

The chain couples TRBV9 to TRBJ2-7; D might be TRBD1 (5 bases). The V gene lost 1 base and the J gene lost 7 bases, with 18 bases spanning the gap. Germline V gene sequence: CDR1 SGDLS, CDR2 YYNGEE. This CDR3 region has 15 residues. The CDR3 spells CASSVRGPQGNEQYF. The CDR3 DNA follows: TGTGCCAGCAGCGTAAGGGGCCCCCAAGGCAATGAGCAGTACTTC.

CDR3 residues: CASSPRRYGYTF. In nucleotides, the CDR3 is TGTGCCAGCAGCCCGAGGAGATATGGCTACACCTTC. The chain combines TRBV5-6 with TRBJ1-2, with no clear D. This CDR3 spans 12 amino acids. Germline CDR1 and CDR2: SGHDT and YYEEEE. V shed 4 bases and J shed 5 bases, with 9 bases lying between them.